A selection of T cell receptor beta chains follows, all from one sample in a study of blood T cell repertoires in COVID-19. Method: immunoSEQ multiplex PCR; TCRdb's copy keeps in-frame clones and lacks some. The sample consists of 20,000 to 25,000 clones, 86% of them appearing once. Sequenced sample: peripheral blood. These TCRs come from a woman of 80 years or more with acute or convalescent COVID-19. Each CDR3 is given with its conserved first and last residue. The order of the fields is D gene, V gene, CDR3 length, J gene, clone size, CDR3 protein, CDR3 DNA. D genes are given only for firm matches. Clone size is not always given. Where it is, it says once, few, many or a class for expanded clones.

d_call: TRBD1
v_call: TRBV11-2
cdr3_length: 15
j_call: TRBJ1-2
clone_size: .
cdr3_aa: CASSLIQGRAYGYTF
cdr3_nt: TGTGCCAGCAGCTTAATACAGGGGAGAGCCTATGGCTACACCTTC

d_call: .
v_call: TRBV5-4
cdr3_length: 15
j_call: TRBJ1-4
clone_size: once
cdr3_aa: CASSSQGIENEKLFF
cdr3_nt: TGTGCCAGCAGCTCACAGGGAATAGAGAATGAAAAACTGTTTTTT

d_call: .
v_call: TRBV6-6
cdr3_length: 16
j_call: TRBJ2-6
clone_size: .
cdr3_aa: CASSLSQGPGANVLTF
cdr3_nt: TGTGCCAGCAGTCTATCACAGGGTCCTGGGGCCAACGTCCTGACTTTC

d_call: TRBD2
v_call: TRBV18
cdr3_length: 16
j_call: TRBJ2-3
clone_size: .
cdr3_aa: CASSPSGTRSTDTQYF
cdr3_nt: TGTGCCAGCTCACCTTCCGGGACTAGGAGCACAGATACGCAGTATTTT

d_call: TRBD1
v_call: TRBV7-9
cdr3_length: 15
j_call: TRBJ1-5
clone_size: .
cdr3_aa: CASSPQGGRNQPQHF
cdr3_nt: TGTGCCAGCAGTCCTCAGGGGGGCCGCAATCAGCCCCAGCATTTT

d_call: TRBD2
v_call: TRBV10-3
cdr3_length: 19
j_call: TRBJ2-2
clone_size: .
cdr3_aa: CAISDVAGGRFGLTGELFF
cdr3_nt: TGTGCCATCAGTGATGTAGCGGGGGGGCGATTCGGGTTAACCGGGGAGCTGTTTTTT

d_call: .
v_call: TRBV5-6
cdr3_length: 16
j_call: TRBJ2-1
clone_size: .
cdr3_aa: CASSLGGGLSYNEQFF
cdr3_nt: TGTGCCAGCAGCTTGGGGGGAGGCCTCTCCTACAATGAGCAGTTCTTC

d_call: .
v_call: TRBV19
cdr3_length: 13
j_call: TRBJ2-7
clone_size: .
cdr3_aa: CASSIERGYEQYF
cdr3_nt: TGTGCCAGTAGTATAGAAAGAGGGTACGAGCAGTACTTC

d_call: .
v_call: TRBV5-1
cdr3_length: 15
j_call: TRBJ2-1
clone_size: .
cdr3_aa: CASSPPKGDDNEQFF
cdr3_nt: TGCGCCAGCAGCCCCCCAAAGGGAGACGACAATGAGCAGTTCTTC

d_call: TRBD1
v_call: TRBV6-2/TRBV6-3
cdr3_length: 15
j_call: TRBJ2-7
clone_size: once
cdr3_aa: CASSARRTGEYEQYF
cdr3_nt: TGTGCCAGCAGTGCCCGACGGACAGGGGAATACGAGCAGTACTTC

d_call: .
v_call: TRBV18
cdr3_length: 16
j_call: TRBJ1-6
clone_size: .
cdr3_aa: CASSPLRLGVTSPLHF
cdr3_nt: TGTGCCAGCTCACCACTCCGCCTGGGAGTGACTTCACCCCTCCACTTT

d_call: .
v_call: TRBV19
cdr3_length: 12
j_call: TRBJ1-1
clone_size: .
cdr3_aa: CASRFQNTEAFF
cdr3_nt: TGTGCCAGTAGGTTTCAGAACACTGAAGCTTTCTTT

d_call: TRBD1
v_call: TRBV2
cdr3_length: 15
j_call: TRBJ2-3
clone_size: once
cdr3_aa: CASSSGTGGSDTQYF
cdr3_nt: TGTGCCAGCAGTTCCGGGACAGGGGGATCAGATACGCAGTATTTT

d_call: .
v_call: TRBV7-2
cdr3_length: 13
j_call: TRBJ2-3
clone_size: .
cdr3_aa: CASSSPSQDTQYF
cdr3_nt: TGTGCCAGCAGCTCACCTTCTCAGGATACGCAGTATTTT

d_call: TRBD2
v_call: TRBV12-3/TRBV12-4
cdr3_length: 13
j_call: TRBJ2-5
clone_size: .
cdr3_aa: CASSRGGEETQYF
cdr3_nt: TGTGCCAGCAGTCGGGGGGGGGAAGAGACCCAGTACTTC

d_call: TRBD2
v_call: TRBV29-1
cdr3_length: 14
j_call: TRBJ2-3
clone_size: .
cdr3_aa: CSVDSSGIGDTQYF
cdr3_nt: TGCAGCGTTGACTCTAGCGGGATCGGCGATACGCAGTATTTT

d_call: TRBD1
v_call: TRBV27
cdr3_length: 15
j_call: TRBJ2-7
clone_size: .
cdr3_aa: CASSFGTGTFYEQYF
cdr3_nt: TGTGCCAGCAGTTTCGGGACAGGGACTTTCTACGAGCAGTACTTC

d_call: .
v_call: TRBV3-1/TRBV3-2
cdr3_length: 12
j_call: TRBJ1-2
clone_size: .
cdr3_aa: CASSQDLRGYTF
cdr3_nt: TGTGCCAGCAGCCAAGATCTGAGAGGCTACACCTTC

d_call: .
v_call: TRBV7-8
cdr3_length: 12
j_call: TRBJ2-7
clone_size: .
cdr3_aa: CASSQVGKEQYF
cdr3_nt: TGTGCCAGCAGCCAAGTCGGTAAAGAGCAGTACTTC

d_call: TRBD1
v_call: TRBV18
cdr3_length: 14
j_call: TRBJ1-1
clone_size: .
cdr3_aa: CASSPSTGGTEAFF
cdr3_nt: TGTGCCAGCTCACCGAGCACAGGGGGCACTGAAGCTTTCTTT

d_call: TRBD1
v_call: TRBV10-3
cdr3_length: 17
j_call: TRBJ1-1
clone_size: few
cdr3_aa: CAISDPDRGRRNTEAFF
cdr3_nt: TGTGCCATCAGTGACCCCGACAGGGGGCGAAGGAACACTGAAGCTTTCTTT

d_call: TRBD2
v_call: TRBV4-3
cdr3_length: 16
j_call: TRBJ2-5
clone_size: .
cdr3_aa: CASSQNVAGGQETQYF
cdr3_nt: TGCGCCAGCAGCCAGAACGTAGCGGGGGGCCAAGAGACCCAGTACTTC